This TCR beta chain stems from a study of control samples from healthy donors and cancer patients. Sequenced by immunoSEQ multiplex PCR; TCRdb stores in-frame clones only, minus some. The repertoire holds around 140,000 clones, over 85% seen once, with almost 6% in the top ten. Germline values: CDR1 SGHDT, CDR2 YYEEEE. The CDR3 is 17 amino acids. The trim removed 4 bases at V and 6 bases at J, leaving 17 bases unmatched. Source material: blood. V and J are TRBV5-6 and TRBJ1-1; 8 nucleotides match TRBD1. The TCR was taken from a man between 18 and 29 years old in good health. CDR3 region: CASSLPGGATLVAEAFF. In nucleotides, the CDR3 is TGTGCCAGCAGCCTCCCAGGGGGCGCTACCCTGGTCGCTGAAGCTTTCTTT.